This TCR beta chain was captured in a study of cytomegalovirus exposure and HLA in healthy donors (dated by TCRdb to 2016 to 2017). In terms of the full investigation: An earlier analysis of 587 of the donors reported 276 Gb of sequence data and 100 million to 120 million unique TCR beta sequences obtained from about 170 million T cells. An early release that covered more than 550 HLA-typed donors contained approximately 300 gigabases of sequencing data and tens of millions of unique TCR sequences. The genetic ancestry cluster associated with self-reported Caucasian donors included approximately 85% of the roughly 410 genotyped donors. The study was designed to test whether signatures of past pathogen exposure could be identified by cataloging public T cell receptors. The study used immunosequencing to profile the T cell repertoires of approximately 690 subjects and linked those repertoires to cytomegalovirus serostatus. A separate validation cohort of approximately 130 different subjects was used in addition to the approximately 640-subject first cohort. To predict cytomegalovirus infection status, the study brought together high-throughput TCR immunosequencing, statistical association of individual TCRs with disease status, and machine learning. A later analysis re-analyzed previously published TCR beta repertoires from roughly 630 donors and added high-resolution HLA genotyping to study TCR occurrence patterns. Rather than drawing on any new phenotypic data, the later analysis identified candidate immune exposures from TCR beta sequences and the way those sequences occurred across donors. An earlier analysis of around 640 of the donors used high-throughput TCR beta sequencing to judge whether each TCR beta V gene segment behaved as functional or pseudogenic. Donor age, sex, ethnicity and CMV serostatus were compiled together with the repertoire data. A later genetic analysis used genome-wide SNP genotypes for about three fifths of the roughly 700 donors, treating that subset as a discovery cohort. Every discovery cohort repertoire had been produced on one sequencing platform. Both class I and class II loci were covered by HLA typing, at four-digit resolution. The number of donors typed differed by locus, with about 629-630 for A, B, C, DRB1 and DQB1, 522 for DQA1, 606 for DPA1, and under 490 for DPB1. Roughly 5 DR-DQ haplotypes were handled as single units for association and clustering, since linkage in the cohort was strong. Among approximately 370 genotyped donors of the cohort, an average of approximately 220,000 unique TCR beta nucleotide sequences was sequenced per donor, of which roughly 17% were non-productive. The paper's findings and limits, for the study overall: The classifier was reported to diagnose cytomegalovirus status with high specificity and sensitivity in both the original and validation cohorts. Several of the top co-occurrence clusters appeared to be linked to parvovirus B19, influenza, CMV and Epstein-Barr virus, according to a later analysis. While some public TCRs were present in many individuals, most TCR sequences turned up only very rarely across donors. In this cohort, only TCR beta chains were sequenced, and detectable features were limited by the absence of alpha or paired-chain data. Some IMGT-functional V segments, including TRBV6-2 and TRBV6-3, could not be told apart with the 87-base-pair reads, so those segments were excluded. A further reported finding was that TCR beta sequences accurately predicted the HLA-A and HLA-B alleles for most subjects in the first cohort. HLA typing was unavailable for some donors at each locus, so association tests used only the typed subset. According to a later analysis, TCR association rates differed among HLA loci, with DRB1 alleles showing the most associated TCRs and HLA-C alleles showing the fewest. Sequencing depth was assumed to be roughly uniform across donors in the presence/absence analyses, though that assumption may not hold. A later analysis found that most CMV-associated TCR beta chains appeared HLA-restricted, with HLA associations seemingly driven largely by CMV exposure. Linkage disequilibrium might explain the correlated functional status among segregating V segments, but an unknown experimental factor could not be ruled out. CMV serostatus was the only immune exposure information available for the cohort. Specific HLA alleles were associated with 15,000 to 20,000 TCR beta sequences at a false discovery rate of 0.05 in a later analysis. V-gene and J-gene trimming of TCR beta chains was associated with a missense DCLRE1C variant in a later genetic analysis, and the association was replicated in an independent cohort. A cluster of highly shared sequence variants was judged likely to be a technical artifact of the sequencing pipeline. The study listed around 160 TCR beta chains as associated with cytomegalovirus. In a later genetic analysis, fewer N-insertions in productive TCRs were reported among donors in an Asian-associated ancestry cluster than the approximately 670-donor mean. When HLA alleles, especially DR and DQ, strongly co-occurred, attributing TCR associations to individual alleles was difficult. The authors suggested that the approach could potentially be extended to other disease states and immunological phenotypes. Because counts were too low, roughly 16 rarely observed V segments, including chromosome 9 orphons, were left out of the earlier analysis of 500 to 750 of the donors. An earlier analysis of 587 of the donors showed that most TCR beta V segments appeared in productive rearrangements either about 87% or about 30% of the time, which broadly matched IMGT annotations. In vitro tests confirmed that a few of the cytomegalovirus-associated TCR beta chains recognize cytomegalovirus antigens. In a later analysis, HLA-associated TCR beta chains were found to be more clonally expanded and to have lower generation probabilities than equally common non-associated chains.

Turning to this clone: The specificity of this receptor is unknown. No base quality information exists; no much larger clone differs at one position.

Library preparation employed the immunoSEQ multiplex PCR assay. For the multiplex PCR, a mixture combining 60 forward primers for TCR Vbeta segments and 13 reverse primers for TCR Jbeta segments was used. Amplification of the CDR3 region of rearranged TCR beta genes was performed with a multiplex PCR assay on genomic DNA. The Illumina HiSeq System was used to sequence the amplified TCR beta libraries as 87-base-pair reads. The study's processing was this. In a later analysis, some 80 million unique TCR beta chains were counted across the 666 repertoires, and some 10 million of these chains were shared by at least two donors. Raw reads were error-corrected and collapsed into unique sequences with a nearest-neighbor algorithm that merged closely related sequences to remove PCR and sequencing errors. CDR3 sequences were aligned to IMGT reference sequences to assign V, D and J gene segments. For a sequence to be retained, a match of at least six nucleotides was required to both a V gene segment and a J gene segment. Rearrangements were called productive when the CDR3 lacked stop codons and stayed in frame with V and J; all others were non-productive. Following IMGT convention, CDR3 was defined as the stretch from the second conserved V-encoded cysteine up to the conserved J-encoded phenylalanine. Sequences without an unambiguous match to a single V gene segment were excluded from the earlier analysis of over 500 of the donors. An earlier analysis of a few hundred of the donors called V segments functional above 56.7% productive rearrangements and segregating when the between-donor standard deviation exceeded 5%. To diagnose cytomegalovirus status from the catalog of TCR beta chain sequences, a statistical classification framework was built. In a later analysis, V and J genes were assigned by comparing TCR nucleotide sequences against IMGT/GENE-DB human TR gene sequences. In a later analysis, CDR3 sequences and most-parsimonious VDJ recombination scenarios were assigned using the TCRdist pipeline. In a later analysis, each TCR beta chain was defined by its CDR3 amino acid sequence together with its V-gene family, and reads without a unique V-gene family were excluded. To address suspected cross-contamination and a sequencing artifact, a later analysis removed around 600 highly shared, low-generation-probability nucleotide sequences. In a later analysis, a clonal expansion index for each public chain was calculated from normalized within-repertoire ranks of inferred template counts. A later analysis computed generation probabilities with a VDJ recombination model fitted to out-of-frame rearrangements, and checked the results against IGoR. A later analysis scored TCR-TCR, TCR-HLA and TCR-CMV co-occurrence with hypergeometric tests, applying a repertoire-size bias correction to TCR pairs. A later analysis estimated false discovery rates by permuting HLA or CMV assignments 20 times. In a later analysis, co-occurring TCRs were grouped using DBSCAN, with TCRdist sequence similarity added in when clustering inside HLA-allele-positive subsets. Co-occurrence clustering excluded repertoires with fewer than 30,000 or more than 120,000 public chains, plus five with anomalous nucleotide sharing. Held by TCRdb, this immuneACCESS table contains in-frame sequences only and omits some clones. Under half of the omission traces to an unresolved V gene where checked; the cause of the rest is unknown. D and trimming come from the DNA, and the V and J calls and clone size come from that table. The sample table shows fewer than 120,000 clones, and around 79% are seen once. Jointly, the top ten make up roughly 1.2% of the sample.

The CDR3 runs 14 amino acids, cysteine and phenylalanine included. The kept DNA is CDR3 alone, 42 bases in frame from the first base. V loses 2 bases of germline sequence and J loses 5 bases, and the interval between the two ends is 9 bases. CDR1 and CDR2 are read off the germline V gene (reference sequence) as MNHEY and SMNVEV. In total, roughly 670 healthy bone marrow donors made up the cohort. At the time of sampling, all cohort members were nominally healthy, though unrecorded immune exposures were likely present. The donor was CMV seronegative and was included in the group of under 450 seronegative cohort members. A peripheral blood sample was provided by each donor, and peripheral blood mononuclear cells were used for TCR beta sequencing. The Qiagen DNeasy Blood Extraction Kit was used to extract genomic DNA from the blood cell samples.

Sequenced input: PBMCs. The chain joins TRBV27 to TRBJ1-4; TRBD1 is a weak D gene call, 5 bases matching. This TCR came from a woman aged 25 to 39 in good health and CMV-seronegative. The DNA is TGTGCCAGCAGTTTACAGGGTGGGAATGAAAAACTGTTTTTT. Translated, it gives CASSLQGGNEKLFF.